Below, 32 T cell receptor beta chains from the same sample are listed, as sequenced in a study of T cells in Graves' hyperthyroidism and ophthalmopathy. Amplified TCR beta CDR3 regions derived from RNA transcripts. The HTBI primer set drove a first-round RT-PCR of the TCR CDR3. Each CDR3 protein is one row after TCRdb ran MiXCR on the multiplex PCR reads. The sample holds under 350,000 distinct CDR3 sequences, over 15% seen once. The sample was blood. These receptors originate from a woman aged 60-70 years with Graves' ophthalmopathy.

The V gene is TRBV12-3 or TRBV12-4, the J gene TRBJ1-2; possible D gene TRBD1, 5 bases. The CDR3 is 13 amino acids. The germline V and J ends were trimmed by 2 bases and 8 bases, with 12 bases remaining between them. CDR3 DNA: TGTGCCAGCAGTTTATGGCGGCAGGGAGGCTACACCTTC. Protein product: CASSLWRQGGYTF.

The V gene is TRBV14, the J gene TRBJ2-6; 9 bases are a match to TRBD1. The CDR3 sequence is 19 residues long. Trimming removed 3 bases from V and 2 bases from J; junction bases left unmatched: 11. From germline, CDR1 is SGHDN and CDR2 FVKESK. CDR3 nucleotide sequence: TGTGCCAGCAGCCACCAAACAGGGGGCATTGAGGCTGGGGCCAACGTCCTGACTTTC. This codes for CASSHQTGGIEAGANVLTF.

Note on this clonotype: This likely comes from a read error, as the CDR3 has no conserved phenylalanine or tryptophan at its end. The genes are TRBV6-2 or TRBV6-3 and TRBJ2-7; 11 bases align to TRBD1. Per germline, CDR1 MNHEY and CDR2 SVGEGT. The CDR3 is made up of 15 amino acids. Trimming removed 2 bases from V and 2 bases from J; junction bases left unmatched: 2. The CDR3: CASSYRTGGTYEQYL. In nucleotides, the CDR3 is TGTGCCAGCAGTTACCGGACAGGGGGCACCTACGAGCAGTACCTC.

This clonotype has at least ten counts. This sequence joins TRBV27 and TRBJ1-5; no clear D. V gave up 6 bases and J gave up 5 bases, with 20 bases separating them. This CDR3 comprises 16 residues. Germline assignment: CDR1 MNHEY and CDR2 SMNVEV (reference sequence). The CDR3 nucleotides are TGTGCCAGCAGCCCTGCGGACGGGCCCTACGATCAGCCCCAGCATTTT. Amino acids: CASSPADGPYDQPQHF.

This clonotype was seen repeatedly, ten times or more. The genes are TRBV20-1 and TRBJ2-5; D possibly corresponds to TRBD2 (6 bases). This CDR3 is built from 14 residues. CDR1 DFQATT and CDR2 SNEGSKA come from the germline V gene (reference sequence). The germline V and J ends were trimmed by 0 bases and 3 bases, with 11 bases remaining between them. The CDR3 protein is CSARERRVEETQYF. In DNA, the CDR3 is TGCAGTGCTAGAGAAAGGAGGGTGGAAGAGACCCAGTACTTC.

This chain joins TRBV27 and TRBJ2-2; TRBD2 is a possible D gene (5 bases). V dropped 6 bases and J dropped 3 bases, with 14 bases sitting between them. Germline V gives CDR1 MNHEY, CDR2 SMNVEV (reference sequence). The CDR3 covers 15 residues. In DNA form, the CDR3 reads TGTGCCAGCAGCCCCCGAACTAGTCACACCGGGGAGCTGTTTTTT. It is translated as CASSPRTSHTGELFF.

This clonotype was seen repeatedly, ten times or more. This chain uses TRBV11-2 with TRBJ2-7, with 8 bases lining up with TRBD1. This CDR3 has 17 residues. V was pared by 5 bases and J by 2 bases, with 14 bases of the junction left unmatched. Germline lookup yields CDR1 SGHAT and CDR2 FQNNGV. The CDR3 reads CASSKSPGTGEPYEQYF. The CDR3 DNA reads TGTGCCAGCAGCAAATCTCCCGGGACAGGAGAACCCTACGAGCAGTACTTC.

The V and J genes are TRBV5-1 and TRBJ2-2; possibly TRBD2 for D (5 bases). The CDR3 is made up of 14 amino acids. The ends were cut back, 2 bases at V and 10 bases at J, with 15 bases in the middle. Germline V gene lookup returns CDR1 SGHRS and CDR2 YFSETQ. The CDR3 protein is CASSLAETIPELFF. The CDR3 DNA reads TGCGCCAGCAGCTTAGCGGAGACCATACCGGAGCTGTTTTTT.

This clonotype has ten or more counts. The genes are TRBV6-1 and TRBJ1-1; D is undetermined. In germline, CDR1 is MNHNS, CDR2 SASEGT. Trimming took 2 bases from V and 5 from J, leaving 21 bases between them. CDR3 size: 17 residues. The CDR3 here is CASSERFQQTLGTEAFF. The CDR3 nucleotides read TGTGCCAGCAGTGAAAGATTCCAGCAGACCCTAGGGACTGAAGCTTTCTTT.

Ten or more counts support this clonotype. V usage is TRBV28 and J usage is TRBJ1-5, with D perhaps TRBD1 (6 bases). The CDR3 is 13 residues long. Germline V gene data show CDR1 as MDHEN and CDR2 as SYDVKM. V gave up 5 bases and J gave up 8 bases, with 13 bases separating them. The CDR3 sequence is CASSLGGGKPQHF. The CDR3 nucleotides read TGTGCCAGCAGTCTAGGGGGTGGCAAGCCCCAGCATTTT. The complete variable domain, with remaining parts taken from reference TRBV28 and TRBJ1-5, reads DVKVTQSSRYLVKRTGEKVFLECVQDMDHENMFWYRQDPGLGLRLIYFSYDVKMKEKGDIPEGYSVSREKKERFSLILESASTNQTSMYLCASSLGGGKPQHFGDGTRLSIL.

On this clonotype: A much larger clone is a single base away; this may be a read error. V is TRBV5-1 and J is TRBJ2-2, with D possibly TRBD1 on 6 matching bases. Germline V lookup: CDR1 SGHRS, CDR2 YFSETQ. This CDR3 has 17 residues. V lost 0 bases and J lost 7, with 19 bases in between. CDR3 coding DNA: TGCGCCAGCAGCTTGGTCAGGGGCCCGCGACACATCGGGGAGCTGTTTTTT. Translating gives CASSLVRGPRHIGELFF.

This chain joins TRBV5-5 and TRBJ2-3; 9 bases are shared with TRBD1. The V and J ends lost 5 bases and 3 bases, in that order; junction bases with no gene match: 10. This CDR3 region has 16 residues. From germline, CDR1 is SGHKS and CDR2 YYEKEE (reference sequence). This CDR3 reads CASSRQQGAGTDTQYF. The CDR3 DNA follows: TGTGCCAGCAGTAGGCAACAGGGGGCGGGAACAGATACGCAGTATTTT.

The chain couples TRBV9 to TRBJ1-2; TRBD1 aligns across 9 bases. The CDR3 totals 15 residues. V dropped 2 bases and J dropped 5; count of bases not matched to a gene: 7. Germline CDR1 and CDR2: SGDLS and YYNGEE. In nucleotides, the CDR3 is TGTGCCAGCAGCGTTACGGACAGGGGTTATTATGGCTACACCTTC. Translation gives CASSVTDRGYYGYTF.

The J gene is TRBJ2-6, the V gene TRBV15; no definite D call. The CDR3 contains 15 residues. Germline CDR1 reads LNHNV; CDR2 reads YYDKDF (reference sequence). Trimming pared 1 base from V and 1 base from J, leaving 5 bases between. CDR3 DNA sequence: TGTGCCACCAGCAGAGGGGATTCTGGGGCCAACGTCCTGACTTTC. It codes for CATSRGDSGANVLTF.

Ten or more counts support this clonotype. The chain recombines TRBV20-1 with TRBJ1-5; D gene ambiguous. This CDR3 contains 15 residues. Germline V gene sequence: CDR1 DFQATT, CDR2 SNEGSKA (reference sequence). V lost 0 bases and J 0 bases, leaving 9 bases between the germline ends. Here the CDR3 reads CSARDSLYSNQPQHF. CDR3 bases: TGCAGTGCTAGAGATTCGCTGTATAGCAATCAGCCCCAGCATTTT.

This clonotype has a count of ten or more. This chain connects TRBV10-3 to TRBJ1-1; no firm D call. This CDR3 is 14 amino acids long. V was clipped by 2 bases and J by 0 bases, with 7 bases between them. The germline V gene encodes CDR1 ENHRY and CDR2 SYGVKD. CDR3 sequence reads: CAISEGGLNTEAFF. CDR3 coding DNA: TGTGCCATCAGTGAGGGCGGCTTGAACACTGAAGCTTTCTTT.

This clonotype was detected ten times or more. This chain links TRBV7-9 with TRBJ1-6; D ambiguous. Germline-derived CDR1 and CDR2 are SEHNR and FQNEAQ (reference sequence). The germline V and J ends were trimmed by 2 bases and 7 bases, with 9 bases remaining between them. The CDR3 is 14 amino acids. The CDR3 sequence: CASSLNSYNSPLHF. The CDR3 DNA sequence: TGTGCCAGCAGCTTAAATTCATACAATTCACCCCTCCACTTT.

The chain combines TRBV9 with TRBJ2-1; TRBD1 matches 7 bases. CDR1 is SGDLS, CDR2 YYNGEE, per germline. The CDR3 extends over 16 amino acids. Unmatched junction bases numbered 13, after V lost 4 bases and J lost 6 bases. The CDR3 spells CASSPDRDGEFNEQFF. The CDR3 DNA reads as TGTGCCAGCAGCCCAGACAGGGACGGTGAGTTCAATGAGCAGTTCTTC.

The table lists this clonotype with a few counts. The J gene is TRBJ1-6, the V gene TRBV9; D not resolved. V shed 7 bases and J shed 0 bases, with 5 bases lying between them. The CDR3 covers 13 residues. Germline CDR1 and CDR2: SGDLS and YYNGEE. The CDR3 protein is CASSSSYNSPLHF. The CDR3 region has the DNA TGTGCCAGCTCGAGCTCCTATAATTCACCCCTCCACTTT.

Details on this clonotype: Given a much more abundant clone one base away, this may be a read error. This chain uses TRBV24-1 with TRBJ2-5, with TRBD1 matching over 10 bases. The CDR3 has 16 residues. J gave up 5 bases and V 5 bases, and 10 bases lay outside the gene matches. CDR1 and CDR2 from the germline V gene are KGHDR and SFDVKD. In nucleotides, the CDR3 is TGTGCCACCAGTGGCACTGGGACAGGGGTAAAGGAGACCCAGTACTTC. Translated: CATSGTGTGVKETQYF.

At least ten counts were recorded for this clonotype. This chain uses TRBV28 with TRBJ1-1; D perhaps matches TRBD1 (6 bases). The CDR3 has 16 amino acids. Trimming took 3 bases from V and 7 from J, leaving 21 bases between them. Per germline, CDR1 MDHEN and CDR2 SYDVKM. CDR3 region: CASSFVDRRTYNEAFF. The CDR3 bases are TGTGCCAGCAGTTTTGTTGACAGGAGAACCTATAATGAAGCTTTCTTT.

This rearrangement joins TRBV18 to TRBJ2-1; TRBD2 agrees at 9 bases. Germline values: CDR1 KGHSH, CDR2 LQKENI. This CDR3 spans 16 amino acids. Trimming removed 3 bases from V and 4 bases from J; junction bases left unmatched: 7. The CDR3 nucleotides are TGTGCCAGCTCACCGGGTAGCGGGGGAGGTTACAATGAGCAGTTCTTC. It encodes CASSPGSGGGYNEQFF.

This clonotype was observed many times. The V gene is TRBV11-2, the J gene TRBJ1-3; unclear D gene. V lost 5 bases and J lost 7, with 9 bases in between. This CDR3 spans 12 amino acids. CDR1 SGHAT and CDR2 FQNNGV come from the germline V gene. CDR3 loop: CASSLAGNTIYF. Written as DNA, the CDR3 is TGTGCCAGCAGCCTTGCGGGGAACACCATATATTTT.

The rearrangement uses TRBV4-2 and TRBJ1-4, with D unresolved. Germline values: CDR1 LGHNA, CDR2 YNFKEQ. V was trimmed by 5 bases and J by 10 bases, leaving 20 bases between them. The CDR3 has 15 amino acids. This chain's CDR3 is CASSSSASGLGKLFF. In DNA form, the CDR3 reads TGTGCCAGCAGCTCTTCGGCCTCAGGTTTGGGAAAACTGTTTTTT.

This rearrangement joins TRBV6-1 to TRBJ2-7; 13 bases are a match to TRBD2. This CDR3 has 13 residues. V lost 8 bases, J lost 7 bases, and 5 bases stayed unmatched. Germline values: CDR1 MNHNS, CDR2 SASEGT. The CDR3 DNA follows: TGTGCCAGCCGGACTAGCGGGAGTGGGGAGCAGTACTTC. It translates to CASRTSGSGEQYF.

This clonotype showed up many times. The rearrangement joins TRBV27 to TRBJ1-2; TRBD1 might be the D (6 bases). The V end was cut by 7 bases, the J end by 4 bases, with 19 bases between. Germline CDR1 is MNHEY and CDR2 is SMNVEV (reference sequence). The CDR3 extends over 15 amino acids. The CDR3 DNA reads TGTGCCAGCACCCCCTTCCCGGACAGAACCTATGGCTACACCTTC. This gives the protein CASTPFPDRTYGYTF.

In the case of this clonotype: With a much larger clone just one base away, this may be a read error. The J gene is TRBJ2-6, the V gene TRBV4-2; D gene unclear. In germline, CDR1 is LGHNA, CDR2 YNFKEQ. The germline V and J ends were trimmed by 4 bases and 0 bases, with 7 bases remaining between them. This CDR3 region has 15 residues. CDR3 protein: CASSPLSSGANVLTF. The CDR3 nucleotides read TGTGCCAGCAGCCCCCTTAGCTCTGGGGCCAACGTCCTGACTTTC.

This clonotype was found many times. The rearrangement links TRBV6-5 to TRBJ1-4; possible D gene TRBD1, 5 bases. Germline lookup yields CDR1 MNHEY and CDR2 SVGAGI. The CDR3 is made up of 16 amino acids. Trimming pared 0 bases from V and 4 bases from J, leaving 12 bases between. Here the CDR3 DNA reads TGTGCCAGCAGTTACTCGGGGGTCAACTATAATGAAAAACTGTTTTTT. Amino acids: CASSYSGVNYNEKLFF.

This clonotype was recorded many times. The rearrangement joins TRBV20-1 to TRBJ1-4, with 10 bases identical to TRBD1. The CDR3 is 14 residues long. The V and J ends lost 2 bases and 7 bases, in that order; junction bases with no gene match: 4. In germline, CDR1 is DFQATT, CDR2 SNEGSKA (reference sequence). CDR3 protein: CSARRTGGSEKLFF. The CDR3 nucleotides read TGCAGTGCTAGAAGGACAGGGGGAAGTGAAAAACTGTTTTTT.

The chain links TRBV20-1 to TRBJ2-2; TRBD2 might be the D (5 bases). The V and J ends lost 2 bases and 4 bases respectively, with 17 bases between them. The germline gives CDR1 DFQATT, CDR2 SNEGSKA (reference sequence). This CDR3 is built from 16 residues. CDR3 bases: TGCAGTGCTAGACATCCGGGGTCGTTGCGCACCGGGGAGCTGTTTTTT. The encoded protein is CSARHPGSLRTGELFF.

This clonotype was picked up many times. The genes are TRBV10-3 and TRBJ2-7; TRBD2 matches at 13 bases. The germline V gene encodes CDR1 ENHRY and CDR2 SYGVKD. The CDR3 totals 16 residues. The ends lost 6 bases at V and 6 bases at J; junction bases unmatched: 11. The CDR3 nucleotides are TGTGCCATCAGCCTACTCCCCGGACTAGCGGGAGTCGAGCAGTACTTC. This codes for CAISLLPGLAGVEQYF.

At least ten counts were recorded for this clonotype. As DNA, the CDR3 is TGCAGTGCTAGAGATCCTCAGGCCCGCTATCCCTACGAGCAGTACTTC. Translated, it gives CSARDPQARYPYEQYF. The V and J genes are TRBV20-1 and TRBJ2-7; D remains ambiguous. The CDR3 is 16 residues long. V was shortened by 0 bases and J by 2 bases, with 17 bases between the two germline ends. Germline V gene data show CDR1 as DFQATT and CDR2 as SNEGSKA (reference sequence).